The T cell receptor (beta chain) under discussion was sequenced for a study of blood T cells in healthy people across ages. Findings and caveats of the study: Comparison with aged donors showed that long-lived donors had more naive CD4+ cells and higher diversity. TCR beta diversity tracked closely with naive T cell percentage.

The table lists this clonotype with a few counts. Antigen: not known. The germline gives CDR1 MNHEY, CDR2 SVGEGT. Between the trimmed V and J ends, which lost 8 bases and 8 bases, there was a span of 15 bases. The CDR3 is 12 amino acids. Sample-barcoded 5' priming and a J-beta primer mix drove a second PCR of roughly 6 to 12 cycles. Sequencing yielded, for each sample, at least 3 million paired-end reads carrying CDR3. TCRdb fed the 5' RACE reads into MiXCR, producing one record per CDR3 protein. The profile shows hundreds of thousands of distinct CDR3 sequences, about 30% of them singletons. This receptor was taken from a woman older than 75 in good health. The source material was blood. The chain is built from TRBV6-2 or TRBV6-3 and TRBJ1-2, with no clear D. The CDR3 sequence is CASSTYGGGYTF. CDR3 DNA: TGTGCCAGCTCCACCTACGGCGGAGGCTACACCTTC.